This is a list of T cell receptor beta chains from one sample in a study of T cell responses to AZD1222 COVID-19 vaccine. The repertoire was sequenced with immunoSEQ multiplex PCR; TCRdb's copy has only in-frame clones and lacks some. The sample holds 100,000 or so clones, approximately 90% seen once. The sample in question was peripheral blood, obtained on day 0 of AZD1222 vaccination. These TCRs come from an adult in good health. Each CDR3 is given with its conserved first and last residue. The D gene is left open where the match is weak. Some rows mark clone size as missing; the rest say once, few, many or name a class of expanded clone.

v_call,d_call,clone_size,j_call,cdr3_aa,cdr3_nt
TRBV6-5,TRBD1,NA,TRBJ1-1,CASRPDRADTEAFF,TGTGCCAGCAGGCCCGACAGGGCGGACACTGAAGCTTTCTTT
TRBV9,NA,NA,TRBJ1-1,CASSEGWNTEAFF,TGTGCCAGCAGCGAGGGCTGGAACACTGAAGCTTTCTTT
TRBV12-3/TRBV12-4,NA,NA,TRBJ1-1,CASSTSTGEAFF,TGTGCCAGCAGTACATCCACAGGGGAAGCTTTCTTT
TRBV19,NA,NA,TRBJ1-2,CASSIADSNYGYTF,TGTGCCAGTAGTATCGCGGACAGTAACTATGGCTACACCTTC
TRBV3-1/TRBV3-2,NA,NA,TRBJ2-7,CASSQGVEQYF,TGTGCCAGCAGCCAAGGGGTCGAGCAGTACTTC
TRBV29-1,TRBD1,few,TRBJ2-5,CSTTDRDVETQYF,TGCAGCACGACCGACAGGGACGTAGAGACCCAGTACTTC
TRBV15,NA,NA,TRBJ2-1,CATSRDQNEQFF,TGTGCCACCAGCAGAGATCAGAATGAGCAGTTCTTC
TRBV7-9,TRBD1,few,TRBJ1-2,CASSLDGRGHDYGYTF,TGTGCCAGCAGCTTAGATGGCAGGGGGCATGACTATGGCTACACCTTC
TRBV23-1,NA,NA,TRBJ1-5,CASSQGGVNQPQHF,TGCGCCAGCAGTCAGGGGGGCGTCAACCAGCCCCAGCATTTT
TRBV29-1,TRBD1,NA,TRBJ1-5,CSVASGQGDQPQHF,TGCAGCGTTGCCTCCGGACAGGGAGATCAGCCCCAGCATTTT
TRBV11-2,NA,NA,TRBJ2-7,CASSLHYEQYF,TGTGCCAGCAGCCTCCACTACGAGCAGTACTTC
TRBV5-1,NA,NA,TRBJ2-3,CASSLSPPDTQYF,TGCGCCAGCAGCTTGTCCCCCCCGGATACGCAGTATTTT